This is a list of T cell receptor beta chains from one sample in a study of blood T cells in healthy people across ages. MiXCR was run by TCRdb on the 5' RACE reads, yielding one entry per CDR3 protein. The sample consists of some 1.5 million distinct CDR3 sequences, roughly 27% of them appearing once. Sequencing was done on a sample of blood. The receptors were sampled from a woman in her twenties or thirties in good health. Each CDR3 is given with its conserved first and last residue. A D gene is named only where the DNA matches it firmly. Clone size is given for some rows only: seen once, a few or many times, or a class if the clone is expanded.

clone size	D gene	J gene	V gene	CDR3 protein	CDR3 DNA
few	TRBD2	TRBJ2-7	TRBV5-1	CASSLAGPLAGVNEQYF	TGCGCCAGCAGCTTGGCCGGTCCACTAGCGGGAGTTAACGAGCAGTACTTC
NA	NA	TRBJ1-2	TRBV30	CAWSVPPGDYGYTF	TGTGCCTGGAGTGTACCCCCAGGGGATTATGGCTACACCTTC
few	NA	TRBJ2-7	TRBV7-8	CASIEKGEQYF	TGTGCCAGCATCGAAAAGGGCGAGCAGTACTTC
NA	NA	TRBJ2-7	TRBV2	CASSATEPYEQYF	TGTGCCAGCAGTGCGACCGAGCCCTACGAGCAGTACTTC
NA	NA	TRBJ2-1	TRBV5-6	CASSLFQTYNEQFF	TGTGCCAGCAGCTTGTTTCAGACCTACAATGAGCAGTTCTTC
many	TRBD2	TRBJ2-7	TRBV12-3/TRBV12-4	CASNLAGGSSYEQYF	TGTGCCAGCAACCTAGCGGGGGGGAGCTCCTACGAGCAGTACTTC
many	NA	TRBJ2-1	TRBV5-1	CASSLDSYNEQFF	TGTGCCAGCAGTTTAGACAGTTACAATGAGCAGTTCTTC
many	TRBD1	TRBJ2-3	TRBV2	CATRDRVGDTQYF	TGTGCCACCCGGGACAGGGTAGGAGATACGCAGTATTTT
NA	NA	TRBJ1-2	TRBV28	CASGLTETFYGYTF	TGTGCCAGCGGTCTGACAGAAACTTTCTATGGCTACACCTTC
few	NA	TRBJ2-3	TRBV6-1	CASTQGRSTDTQYF	TGTGCCAGCACACAAGGACGGAGCACAGATACGCAGTATTTT
many	TRBD1	TRBJ2-7	TRBV2	CASRARGRTYEQYF	TGTGCCAGCAGGGCGAGGGGGCGAACCTACGAGCAGTACTTC
few	NA	TRBJ2-7	TRBV20-1	CSARPPQGAHEQYF	TGCAGTGCTAGACCCCCGCAAGGGGCCCACGAGCAGTACTTC
NA	NA	TRBJ1-5	TRBV12-3/TRBV12-4	CASSFGRQPQHF	TGTGCCAGCAGTTTCGGCAGGCAGCCCCAGCATTTT
few	TRBD1	TRBJ2-4	TRBV12-3/TRBV12-4	CASSAGQGRRGKNIQYF	TGTGCCAGCAGTGCGGGACAGGGGAGGAGGGGCAAAAACATTCAGTACTTC
NA	NA	TRBJ2-1	TRBV28	CASNTGGDEQFF	TGTGCCAGCAACACCGGGGGAGATGAGCAGTTCTTC
many	NA	TRBJ2-7	TRBV10-3	CAISADYEQYF	TGTGCCATCAGTGCGGACTACGAGCAGTACTTC
many	NA	TRBJ2-7	TRBV7-2	CASGWLGTGEYEQYF	TGTGCCAGCGGCTGGCTCGGAACAGGAGAGTACGAGCAGTACTTC
few	NA	TRBJ1-1	TRBV5-1	CASSLEVFNTEAFF	TGCGCCAGCAGCTTGGAGGTCTTTAACACTGAAGCTTTCTTT
NA	NA	TRBJ2-7	TRBV19	CASSTTGASYEQYF	TGTGCCAGTAGTACCACCGGGGCCTCCTACGAGCAGTACTTC
many	NA	TRBJ2-5	TRBV5-1	CASSSRGGGQETQYF	TGCGCCAGCAGCAGTCGAGGGGGAGGCCAAGAGACCCAGTACTTC
many	NA	TRBJ2-7	TRBV3-1	CASTPGVTSYEQYF	TGTGCCAGCACGCCAGGGGTCACCTCCTACGAGCAGTACTTC
NA	TRBD2	TRBJ2-5	TRBV12-5	CASGLSGLAGAETQYF	TGTGCTAGTGGTTTGTCCGGGCTAGCGGGAGCCGAGACCCAGTACTTC